The next 29 T cell receptor beta chains were all read from a single sample in a study of blood T cell repertoires in COVID-19. Libraries were prepared by immunoSEQ multiplex PCR; TCRdb keeps only in-frame clonotypes and omits some of them. The sample includes 60,000 to 90,000 clones, around 83% seen only once; the top ten take 3.5%. The sample taken for sequencing was peripheral blood. These receptors were taken from a man between 50 and 59 years old with acute or convalescent COVID-19.

This rearrangement joins TRBV4-3 to TRBJ2-4; D remains ambiguous. The CDR3 loop spans 15 amino acids. Germline assignment: CDR1 LGHNA and CDR2 YSLEER. Between the trimmed V and J ends, which lost 0 bases and 6 bases, there was a span of 12 bases. The DNA for the CDR3 is TGCGCCAGCAGCCAAGATTCGGCCCAGGCAAACATTCAGTACTTC. This gives the protein CASSQDSAQANIQYF.

The rearrangement links TRBV5-6 to TRBJ1-3; D possibly corresponds to TRBD1 (5 bases). Trimming took off 4 bases at V and 4 bases at J, with 12 bases between the two ends. This CDR3 comprises 14 residues. CDR1 is SGHDT and CDR2 is YYEEEE in the germline V gene. The CDR3 DNA is TGTGCCAGCAGCGGAGCGGGGGAGGGAAACACCATATATTTT. It encodes CASSGAGEGNTIYF.

The gene calls are TRBV3-1 (or the pseudogene TRBV3-2) and TRBJ2-1; TRBD2 agrees at 7 bases. Germline V lookup: CDR1 LGHDT, CDR2 YNNKEL (reference sequence). Trimming took 0 bases from V and 6 from J; bases not matched to a gene: 11. The CDR3 contains 17 residues. The CDR3 here is CASSQDSLALTRNEQFF. The CDR3 bases are TGTGCCAGCAGCCAAGATTCACTAGCGTTAACCCGCAATGAGCAGTTCTTC.

The count of this clone is one. The V and J genes are TRBV7-9 and TRBJ2-3; D ambiguous. Germline V gene data show CDR1 as SEHNR and CDR2 as FQNEAQ (reference sequence). The CDR3 runs to 12 residues. The V end lost 3 bases, the J end lost 4 bases, and 5 bases lay between the germline ends. The CDR3 loop reads CASSFRADTQYF. In nucleotides, the CDR3 is TGTGCCAGCAGCTTCCGCGCAGATACGCAGTATTTT.

CDR3 amino acids: CASSLRPGMKGNEQFF. The CDR3 nucleotides are TGTGCCAGTAGTCTGAGACCGGGAATGAAGGGCAATGAGCAGTTCTTC. The chain joins TRBV19 to TRBJ2-1, with D perhaps matching TRBD2 (5 bases). Trimming took off 5 bases at V and 6 bases at J, with 20 bases between the two ends. The CDR3 is made up of 16 amino acids. Per germline, CDR1 LNHDA and CDR2 SQIVND (reference sequence).

V is TRBV11-3 and J is TRBJ2-1; D unclear. Trimming took 1 base from V and 9 from J, leaving 4 bases between them. The V gene's germline CDR1 is SGHNT and CDR2 YENEEA. The CDR3 consists of 11 residues. CDR3 sequence reads: CASSLAFEQFF. The CDR3 region has the DNA TGTGCCAGCAGCTTAGCATTTGAGCAGTTCTTC.

This rearrangement joins TRBV30 to TRBJ2-7; 9 bases match TRBD1. This CDR3 comprises 12 residues. V lost 7 bases to trimming and J lost 1 base; unmatched junction nucleotides: 2. Germline loops: CDR1 GTSNPN, CDR2 SVGIG (reference sequence). CDR3 loop: CALTGGSYEQYF. The CDR3, as DNA: TGTGCCTTGACAGGGGGGTCCTACGAGCAGTACTTC.

The chain joins TRBV4-3 to TRBJ1-1; D unresolved. The CDR3 sequence is 13 residues long. Trimming took 4 bases from V and 0 from J, leaving 6 bases between them. Germline V gives CDR1 LGHNA, CDR2 YSLEER. The CDR3 DNA reads as TGCGCCAGCAGCCGCGGTATGAACACTGAAGCTTTCTTT. Translated, it gives CASSRGMNTEAFF.

The CDR3 coding sequence is TGTGCCAGCAGCTTCCGTAGCGGGGGTAGCTCCTACAATGAGCAGTTCTTC. Protein product: CASSFRSGGSSYNEQFF. The rearrangement joins TRBV9 to TRBJ2-1, with 9 bases aligning to TRBD2. J lost 0 bases, V lost 4 bases, and 8 bases had no gene match. Germline V gene data show CDR1 as SGDLS and CDR2 as YYNGEE. The CDR3 spans 17 residues.

CDR3 in DNA: TGTGCCAGCAGCGACAGGGAAGAGACCCAGTACTTC. Encoded protein: CASSDREETQYF. This rearrangement joins TRBV6-6 to TRBJ2-5; 7 nucleotides match TRBD1. Unmatched junction bases numbered 1, after V lost 6 bases and J lost 3 bases. The CDR3 contains 12 residues. CDR1 and CDR2 (germline): MNHNY, SVGAGI (reference sequence).

The CDR3: CASSSTTGVGGLNIQYF. The CDR3 DNA reads TGTGCCAGCAGTTCCACGACAGGGGTGGGAGGTTTGAACATTCAGTACTTC. The chain employs TRBV28 and TRBJ2-4; 8 positions agree with TRBD1. This CDR3 has 17 residues. Germline lookup yields CDR1 MDHEN and CDR2 SYDVKM. V dropped 4 bases and J dropped 7; count of bases not matched to a gene: 15.

The count of this clone is one. The chain carries TRBV7-2 and TRBJ2-1, with 14 bases lining up with TRBD2. The junction had 9 bases not matched to a gene; V was cut back by 1 base and J by 7 bases. The CDR3 contains 18 residues. Germline V lookup: CDR1 SGHTA, CDR2 FQGNSA. CDR3 sequence: CASSLGTSGRRRGNEQFF. The CDR3 bases are TGTGCCAGCAGCTTAGGGACTAGCGGGAGGCGGCGAGGGAATGAGCAGTTCTTC.

The rearrangement joins TRBV9 to TRBJ1-1; D not certain. This CDR3 is 14 amino acids long. Germline values: CDR1 SGDLS, CDR2 YYNGEE. Deletions cut 0 bases from V and 10 bases from J, with 16 bases between. The CDR3 loop reads CASSVVGSFRGAFF. CDR3 DNA sequence: TGTGCCAGCAGCGTAGTTGGCTCATTTAGAGGAGCTTTCTTT.

The genes are TRBV5-1 and TRBJ2-3; 15 nucleotides agree with TRBD2. The CDR3 has 16 amino acids. The trim removed 4 bases at V and 5 bases at J, leaving 5 bases unmatched. Germline loops: CDR1 SGHRS, CDR2 YFSETQ. Here the CDR3 DNA reads TGCGCCAGCAGCATTAAGGGACTAGCGGGAGGAGATACGCAGTATTTT. The encoded protein is CASSIKGLAGGDTQYF.

The V call is TRBV7-8, the J call TRBJ1-1, with a weak D call TRBD1 (6 bases). The CDR3 is 15 residues long. V was clipped by 5 bases and J by 4 bases, with 17 bases between them. Germline CDR1 reads SGHVS; CDR2 reads FQNEAQ. In DNA form, the CDR3 reads TGTGCCAGCAGCATTCACAGGGCCCCCCTCACTGAAGCTTTCTTT. This encodes CASSIHRAPLTEAFF.

The J gene is TRBJ1-2, the V gene TRBV19; 7 bases align to TRBD1. This CDR3 region has 14 residues. Trimming removed 3 bases from V and 5 bases from J; junction bases left unmatched: 6. Germline CDR1 is LNHDA and CDR2 is SQIVND (reference sequence). The CDR3 DNA reads as TGTGCCAGTAGTATTCAGTCAGGGGGGTATGGCTACACCTTC. Translated, it gives CASSIQSGGYGYTF.

The rearrangement uses TRBV14 and TRBJ1-2; 8 bases map to TRBD1. From germline, CDR1 is SGHDN and CDR2 FVKESK. J gave up 4 bases and V 4 bases, and 11 bases lay outside the gene matches. This CDR3 is built from 16 residues. The CDR3 spells CASSPLDRATFYGYTF. As DNA, the CDR3 is TGTGCCAGCAGCCCGCTGGACAGGGCCACCTTCTATGGCTACACCTTC.

The rearrangement uses TRBV5-1 and TRBJ2-2; 7 nucleotides line up with TRBD1. The CDR3 is 15 residues long. CDR1 is SGHRS and CDR2 is YFSETQ in the germline V gene. V lost 4 bases, J lost 1 base, and 4 bases stayed unmatched. DNA for the CDR3: TGCGCCAGCAGCCCACGACAGGGGAACACCGGGGAGCTGTTTTTT. Its translation: CASSPRQGNTGELFF.

The chain links TRBV14 to TRBJ1-5; weak D call: TRBD1 (6 bases). Per the germline V gene, CDR1 is SGHDN and CDR2 is FVKESK. This CDR3 contains 13 residues. Between the trimmed V and J ends, which lost 4 bases and 7 bases, there was a span of 11 bases. This CDR3 is CASSPSRGQPQHF. CDR3 DNA: TGTGCCAGCAGCCCAAGTAGGGGGCAGCCCCAGCATTTT.

This chain uses TRBV28 with TRBJ1-3, with TRBD1 identical over 10 bases. In germline, CDR1 is MDHEN, CDR2 SYDVKM. The CDR3 length is 17 residues. V was clipped by 6 bases and J by 7 bases; unmatched bases: 15. The CDR3 bases are TGTGCCAGCAGAGCCTCCAGACAGGGGGCGGCTTGGAACACCATATATTTT. Translated: CASRASRQGAAWNTIYF.

This clone showed up just a few times. The rearrangement joins TRBV27 to TRBJ1-1, with D possibly TRBD1 on 6 matching bases. Germline V gene data show CDR1 as MNHEY and CDR2 as SMNVEV (reference sequence). Trimming took off 4 bases at V and 3 bases at J, with 12 bases between the two ends. CDR3 size: 14 residues. The CDR3: CASSSRTVYTEAFF. CDR3 sequence (DNA): TGTGCCAGCAGTTCCAGGACAGTCTACACTGAAGCTTTCTTT.

The V gene is TRBV27, the J gene TRBJ2-2; TRBD1 might be the D (5 bases). CDR3 length: 15 residues. CDR1 and CDR2 from the germline V gene are MNHEY and SMNVEV (reference sequence). V gave up 4 bases and J gave up 1 base, with 10 bases separating them. DNA for the CDR3: TGTGCCAGCAGTTCCGGACACGAGAACACCGGGGAGCTGTTTTTT. Protein sequence: CASSSGHENTGELFF.

The V and J genes are TRBV6-1 and TRBJ2-1; 10 nucleotides align to TRBD2. The junction had 7 bases not matched to a gene; V was cut back by 3 bases and J by 2 bases. The CDR3 consists of 17 residues. Per germline, CDR1 MNHNS and CDR2 SASEGT. The CDR3 DNA follows: TGTGCCAGCAGTGATGGTGGGGGGACTAGCGCCTACAATGAGCAGTTCTTC. It is translated as CASSDGGGTSAYNEQFF.

The gene calls are TRBV18 and TRBJ2-5, with D possibly being TRBD1 (5 bases). CDR3 length: 13 residues. Trimming took 3 bases from V and 2 from J, leaving 7 bases between them. In germline, CDR1 is KGHSH, CDR2 LQKENI. In DNA form, the CDR3 reads TGTGCCAGCTCACCTAGACAGCAAGAGACCCAGTACTTC. This sequence encodes CASSPRQQETQYF.

The V gene is TRBV10-1, the J gene TRBJ2-5; 13 bases are a match to TRBD2. The CDR3 has 15 amino acids. J lost 5 bases, V lost 6 bases, and 6 bases had no gene match. Per the germline V gene, CDR1 is WNHNN and CDR2 is SYGVQD (reference sequence). The CDR3 region has the DNA TGCGCCAGCAGCCCCGGACTAGCGGGAGATGAGACCCAGTACTTC. Amino acid sequence: CASSPGLAGDETQYF.

The V gene is TRBV9, the J gene TRBJ2-1; 8 positions match TRBD1. Germline lookup yields CDR1 SGDLS and CDR2 YYNGEE. The junction had 6 bases not matched to a gene; V was cut back by 3 bases and J by 4 bases. The CDR3 has 15 residues. The CDR3 loop reads CASSEGDRIYNEQFF. The CDR3 region has the DNA TGTGCCAGCAGCGAAGGGGACAGGATATACAATGAGCAGTTCTTC. Full variable domain (remainder filled in from reference TRBV9 and TRBJ2-1): DSGVTQTPKHLITATGQRVTLRCSPRSGDLSVYWYQQSLDQGLQFLIQYYNGEERAKGNILERFSAQQFPDLHSELNLSSLELGDSALYFCASSEGDRIYNEQFFGPGTRLTVL.

The chain recombines TRBV15 with TRBJ1-1; TRBD1 is a possible D gene (6 bases). This CDR3 spans 13 amino acids. Germline V gene sequence: CDR1 LNHNV, CDR2 YYDKDF (reference sequence). Trimming shortened V by 2 bases and J by 7 bases, and 11 bases separated the two germline ends. For the CDR3, the DNA is TGTGCCACCAGCAGACGAGGGGGTGATGAAGCTTTCTTT. It codes for CATSRRGGDEAFF.

The chain is built from TRBV6-5 and TRBJ2-1, with TRBD1 identical over 8 bases. Trimming took 3 bases from V and 6 from J; bases not matched to a gene: 7. Germline V gene lookup returns CDR1 MNHEY and CDR2 SVGAGI. The CDR3 contains 15 residues. The DNA for the CDR3 is TGTGCCAGCAGTTATGTCAGGGGGCGCCCCAATGAGCAGTTCTTC. This sequence encodes CASSYVRGRPNEQFF.

This clone was observed a handful of times. The chain is built from TRBV13 and TRBJ2-1; 9 positions match TRBD1. CDR3 size: 15 residues. Germline trimming cut 3 bases from V and 5 bases from J; bases unmatched to any gene: 5. CDR1 and CDR2 (germline): PRHDT, FYEKMQ (reference sequence). Here the CDR3 DNA reads TGTGCCAGCAGCTTTTGGACAGGGGATGACAATGAGCAGTTCTTC. Its translation: CASSFWTGDDNEQFF.